This is a list of T cell receptor beta chains from one sample in a study of blood T cell repertoires in COVID-19. Here immunoSEQ multiplex PCR was the method, and the copy in TCRdb shows in-frame clones only, minus some. The profile shows about 140,000 clones, about four fifths of them singletons. The sample comprised peripheral blood. These receptors originate from a woman aged 60-70 years with acute or convalescent COVID-19. Both conserved end residues are part of each CDR3. The D gene is left open where the match is weak. Size values are once, few and many counts, or a class for expanded clones, and some rows have none.

J,length,size,D,V,DNA,CDR3
TRBJ2-2,15,few,NA,TRBV9,TGTGCCAGCAGCGTAGAGCCAGGGCGCACCGGGGAGCTGTTTTTT,CASSVEPGRTGELFF
TRBJ2-7,14,once,TRBD2,TRBV6-5,TGTGCCAGCACCCCGGGAGGAGGCGCGATTGGGCAGTACTTC,CASTPGGGAIGQYF
TRBJ2-3,17,NA,TRBD2,TRBV28,TGTGCCAGCAGTCCTAAATCTAGCGGTAAACGCACAGATACGCAGTATTTT,CASSPKSSGKRTDTQYF
TRBJ1-5,14,NA,NA,TRBV2,TGTGCCAGCAGTGAACAGGGAGGGGGGCAGCCCCAGCATTTT,CASSEQGGGQPQHF
TRBJ2-6,18,NA,NA,TRBV5-4,TGTGCCAGCACCGTGGGGGCGGGAGTCGGCTCTGGGGCCAACGTCCTGACTTTC,CASTVGAGVGSGANVLTF
TRBJ1-1,16,NA,TRBD1,TRBV5-1,TGCGCCAGCAGCCTAGGGACAGGGAGTCTAGACACTGAAGCTTTCTTT,CASSLGTGSLDTEAFF
TRBJ1-4,14,once,TRBD1,TRBV5-6,TGTGCCAGCAGCTTTGGGACAGGGGATGAAAAACTGTTTTTT,CASSFGTGDEKLFF
TRBJ1-6,15,NA,TRBD1,TRBV3-1/TRBV3-2,TGTGCCAGCAGCCAGAGGGACAGGGGAATTTCACCCCTCCACTTT,CASSQRDRGISPLHF
TRBJ2-1,15,NA,TRBD1,TRBV9,TGTGCCAGCAGCGTACGGACAGGGGAGTACAATGAGCAGTTCTTC,CASSVRTGEYNEQFF
TRBJ1-2,15,NA,NA,TRBV6-6,TGTGCCAGCAGTTACTACCGGGGGGGGGCGAATGGCTACACCTTC,CASSYYRGGANGYTF
TRBJ1-2,14,NA,TRBD1,TRBV6-5,TGTGCCAGCAGAGCCCCGGGACAGAACTATGGCTACACCTTC,CASRAPGQNYGYTF
TRBJ2-3,13,NA,NA,TRBV13,TGTGCCAGCAGCCCTCGGGGCACAGATACGCAGTATTTT,CASSPRGTDTQYF
TRBJ1-5,15,once,NA,TRBV4-1,TGCGCCAGCAGCCAAGGTGTTGGGGGCTATCAGCCCCAGCATTTT,CASSQGVGGYQPQHF
TRBJ1-4,15,NA,NA,TRBV7-9,TGTGCCAGCAGCTTACTCCGGTCTGGTAATGAAAAACTGTTTTTT,CASSLLRSGNEKLFF
TRBJ2-7,15,once,TRBD2,TRBV11-3,TGTGCCAGCAGCAGGGTAAGCGGGAGGGCCTCCGAGCAGTACTTC,CASSRVSGRASEQYF
TRBJ2-1,16,NA,NA,TRBV1,TGCACCAGCAGCCCCCCCAGGGGACCCCGGGTGGATGAGCAGTTCTTC,CTSSPPRGPRVDEQFF
TRBJ2-7,16,NA,TRBD1,TRBV7-2,TGTGCCAGCAGCTCCCGAACCCGGACAGGGGCCTACGAGCAGTACTTC,CASSSRTRTGAYEQYF
TRBJ2-1,12,NA,NA,TRBV7-9,TGTGCCAGTACCCAGGATGAAAATGAGCAGTTCTTC,CASTQDENEQFF
TRBJ1-2,13,NA,NA,TRBV25-1,TGTGCCAGCAGTGTCGGACAGCGCTATGGCTACACCTTC,CASSVGQRYGYTF
TRBJ2-6,16,NA,NA,TRBV18,TGTGCCAGCTCACGCGGACAGACCTCTGGGGCCAACGTCCTGACTTTC,CASSRGQTSGANVLTF
TRBJ1-2,11,NA,NA,TRBV6-6,TGTGCCAGCAGGCCCGGGAATGGCTACACCTTC,CASRPGNGYTF
TRBJ1-2,17,NA,NA,TRBV6-6,TGTGCCAGCAGTCCCTACGTTAACTCAGGGGCCGGCTATGGCTACACCTTC,CASSPYVNSGAGYGYTF
TRBJ2-7,16,NA,TRBD2,TRBV7-2,TGTGCCAGCAGCCCCCGATATAGCGGGCGTTCCTACGAGCAGTACTTC,CASSPRYSGRSYEQYF
TRBJ2-7,15,NA,NA,TRBV3-1/TRBV3-2,TGTGCCAGCAGCCAAGCCCCGACGCGGGCGGGCGAGCAGTACTTC,CASSQAPTRAGEQYF
TRBJ2-5,15,once,TRBD1,TRBV6-2/TRBV6-3,TGTGCCAGCAGCCGGCTCGGGACAGTAGGTGAGACCCAGTACTTC,CASSRLGTVGETQYF
TRBJ2-3,16,NA,TRBD2,TRBV5-1,TGCGCCAGCAGCTTGAGCGGGGCGGGAGGCGCAGATACGCAGTATTTT,CASSLSGAGGADTQYF
TRBJ1-6,16,NA,NA,TRBV25-1,TGTGCCAGCAGTGAGGAAGGCGGTCCCTATAATTCACCCCTCCACTTT,CASSEEGGPYNSPLHF
TRBJ2-7,18,NA,NA,TRBV10-2,TGCGCCAGCAGTGGGAGGGGACAGAGCCACCTAGGTGGCTACGAGCAGTACTTC,CASSGRGQSHLGGYEQYF
TRBJ2-3,14,NA,TRBD2,TRBV7-6,TGTGCCAGCAGCTTTAGCGGGGGCACAGATACGCAGTATTTT,CASSFSGGTDTQYF
TRBJ1-6,15,NA,TRBD1,TRBV11-2,TGTGCCAGCAGCCCCGGGACAGGTTATAATTCACCCCTCCACTTT,CASSPGTGYNSPLHF
TRBJ1-6,15,NA,TRBD1,TRBV9,TGTGCCAGCAGCGGCCTGGGACAGGATAATTCACCCCTCCACTTT,CASSGLGQDNSPLHF
TRBJ1-5,20,NA,NA,TRBV12-2,TGTGCAAGTCGCCCCTACGGGTCCAACCACAGGGTTTATAGCAATCAGCCCCAGCATTTT,CASRPYGSNHRVYSNQPQHF
TRBJ2-7,13,NA,NA,TRBV6-6,TGTGCTGCGGGGCAGGGCAGCTCCTACGAGCAGTACTTC,CAAGQGSSYEQYF
TRBJ2-3,15,NA,TRBD1,TRBV9,TGTGCCAGCAGCGTAGGAGACACAGGGACAGCTAGTCTGTATTTT,CASSVGDTGTASLYF
TRBJ1-5,14,NA,TRBD1,TRBV2,TGTGCCAGCAGTCGGGACAGGAACAATCAGCCCCAGCATTTT,CASSRDRNNQPQHF
TRBJ1-4,15,NA,TRBD1,TRBV18,TGTGCCAGCTCACTATCCGGGACAGGGAATGAAAAACTGTTTTTT,CASSLSGTGNEKLFF
TRBJ2-5,11,NA,NA,TRBV30,TGTGCCTGGAGTCCTATGGAGACCCAGTACTTC,CAWSPMETQYF
TRBJ1-1,13,NA,NA,TRBV6-2/TRBV6-3,TGTGCCAGCAGTCTGGACATGAACACTGAAGCTTTCTTT,CASSLDMNTEAFF
TRBJ1-5,15,NA,TRBD1,TRBV19,TGTGCCAGTAGCTCCTATTCCACAGGGGCTCAGCCCCAGCATTTT,CASSSYSTGAQPQHF
TRBJ2-1,18,NA,TRBD1,TRBV29-1,TGCAGCGTTGTAAAACAGGGGGCGGCCCGTATTGGCTACAATGAGCAGTTCTTC,CSVVKQGAARIGYNEQFF